What follows is one T cell receptor (beta chain) and its context. Its antigen is unidentified. The ends were cut back, 4 bases at V and 2 bases at J, with 14 bases in the middle. This CDR3 has 16 residues. From germline, CDR1 is KGHSH and CDR2 LQKENI. Primed by a sample-barcoded 5' primer and a J-beta primer mix, a second PCR proceeded for about 6 to 11 cycles. Each cDNA molecule carried a tag from a template-switch adaptor that contained 12 random nucleotides. TCRdb used MiXCR to reprocess the 5' RACE reads, holding one entry per CDR3 protein. The sample lists more than 900,000 distinct CDR3 sequences, approximately 32% seen once, with 10% in the top ten. This sample was taken from a study of blood T cells in healthy people across ages. Study-wide findings and caveats: What prevented conclusive comparison of naive and antigen-experienced cells was that PBMCs were unsorted.

A further study also used this sample, focusing on T cells of mothers and their children. As reported in that work: Each child gave some 3 million TCR beta CDR3 reads (each mother, over 9.5 million). Overlap in related mother-child pairs always slightly exceeded unrelated pairs, never significantly.

The sequenced material came from blood. The receptor's source is a woman in her forties in good health. V and J are TRBV18 and TRBJ2-2; D is possibly TRBD1 (6 bases). This chain's CDR3 is CASSRTEGQNTGELFF. The CDR3 DNA is TGTGCCAGCTCACGAACAGAGGGACAAAACACCGGGGAGCTGTTTTTT.